Presented here are 26 T cell receptor beta chains from one specimen sequenced in a study of beta chain features in type 1 diabetes. Every bit of the isolated RNA underwent reverse transcription, so sequencing read expressed TCRB transcripts. The protocol was immunoSEQ multiplex PCR, while the TCRdb copy is restricted to in-frame clones and leaves out a portion. The data hold fewer than 150,000 clones, with 6.9% observed a single time. Sequencing used central memory CD4+ T cells from blood. The receptors were sampled from a woman in her twenties or thirties in good health.

This clone was seen more than once but under ten times. A read error may account for a junction end that differs from germline. J is TRBJ2-5 and V is TRBV7-7, with 13 bases fitting TRBD2. This CDR3 spans 16 amino acids. CDR1 and CDR2 (germline): SSHAT, FNYEAQ (reference sequence). The CDR3 loop is CASSPRLAGGSETQYF. The DNA for the CDR3 is TGTGCTAGCAGCCCCAGACTAGCGGGAGGTTCGGAGACCCAGTACTTC.

This clone was found a few times. The chain has TRBV29-1 and TRBJ2-5; D is uncertain. The CDR3 contains 15 residues. Germline-derived CDR1 and CDR2 are SQVTM and ANQGSEA. Trimming shortened V by 8 bases and J by 1 base, and 20 bases separated the two germline ends. The CDR3 region is CSLIQPLYSQETQYF. DNA of the CDR3: TGCAGCCTGATTCAACCTCTGTATAGCCAAGAGACCCAGTACTTC.

This chain links TRBV5-4 with TRBJ1-5; the match to TRBD1 covers 7 bases. Germline V CDR1 and CDR2: SGHNT, YYREEE (reference sequence). V shed 4 bases and J 7 bases; nucleotides not matched to a gene: 8. The CDR3 contains 14 residues. This CDR3 reads CASSLQGFSQPQHF. DNA of the CDR3: TGTGCCAGCAGCCTACAGGGGTTTAGCCAGCCCCAGCATTTT. Complete variable domain (other parts from reference TRBV5-4 and TRBJ1-5): ETGVTQSPTHLIKTRGQQVTLRCSSQSGHNTVSWYQQALGQGPQFIFQYYREEENGRGNFPPRFSGLQFPNYSSELNVNALELDDSALYLCASSLQGFSQPQHFGDGTRLSIL.

As for this clone: This sample includes further DNA sequences coding for the same CDR3. The chain has TRBV19 and TRBJ2-1; the match to TRBD2 covers 12 bases. Germline V gene sequence: CDR1 LNHDA, CDR2 SQIVND (reference sequence). The J segment lost 6 bases and the V segment lost 6 bases, leaving 6 bases of the junction unmatched. The CDR3 sequence is 15 residues long. The CDR3, as DNA: TGTGCCAGTAGCTCCGGGACTAGCGGGTCCAATGAGCAGTTCTTC. Translating gives CASSSGTSGSNEQFF.

About this clone itself: Sequence at one end of the junction differs from germline and may be a read error. V and J are TRBV7-2 and TRBJ2-3; 10 bases map to TRBD2. The CDR3 has 15 residues. The V gene's germline CDR1 is SGHTA and CDR2 FQGNSA. CDR3: CASRLAGGPTDTQYF. The CDR3 region has the DNA TGTGCCAGCAGGTTAGCGGGAGGACCCACAGATACGCAGTATTTT.

The chain employs TRBV11-2 and TRBJ2-3, with 10 bases matching TRBD2. This CDR3 has 16 amino acids. Germline CDR1 reads SGHAT; CDR2 reads FQNNGV. Trimming removed 7 bases from V and 4 bases from J; junction bases left unmatched: 11. CDR3 bases: TGTGCCAGCACTGCCTCCCTAGCGGGAGTGGCAGATACGCAGTATTTT. It codes for CASTASLAGVADTQYF.

There are a few counts of this clone. The V gene is TRBV7-2, the J gene TRBJ1-1; D is uncertain. The ends were cut back, 5 bases at V and 1 base at J, with 17 bases in the middle. The CDR3 runs to 16 residues. CDR1 and CDR2 (germline): SGHTA, FQGNSA. The CDR3 loop reads CASSARVGRTNTEAFF. The CDR3 DNA is TGTGCCAGCAGCGCAAGGGTAGGGAGGACGAACACTGAAGCTTTCTTT.

This rearrangement joins TRBV28 to TRBJ1-3, with 10 bases matching TRBD1. Trimming removed 6 bases from V and 7 bases from J; junction bases left unmatched: 6. Germline loops: CDR1 MDHEN, CDR2 SYDVKM. The CDR3 covers 14 residues. The CDR3: CASSPGQGDNTIYF. CDR3 coding DNA: TGTGCCAGCAGCCCCGGACAGGGGGACAACACCATATATTTT.

There are a few counts of this clone. CDR3 sequence (DNA): TGTGCCAGCAGCGAGAATCCGGGACTAGTCTATGAGCAGTTCTTC. It translates to CASSENPGLVYEQFF. The V gene is TRBV7-2, the J gene TRBJ2-1; TRBD2 aligns across 8 bases. The CDR3 has 15 residues. J lost 8 bases, V lost 5 bases, and 11 bases had no gene match. The V gene's germline CDR1 is SGHTA and CDR2 FQGNSA.

Only a few counts were recorded for this clone. J is TRBJ2-2 and V is TRBV7-3; 10 nucleotides agree with TRBD2. The CDR3 is made up of 18 amino acids. The V gene's germline CDR1 is SGHTA and CDR2 FQGTGA. The V and J ends lost 2 bases and 6 bases, in that order; junction bases with no gene match: 12. Written as DNA, the CDR3 is TGTGCCAGCAGCTTATTTGCTAGCGGGAGCGGTGTTCCCGGGGAGCTGTTTTTT. Protein: CASSLFASGSGVPGELFF.

V is TRBV4-3 and J is TRBJ2-1, with a tentative D call TRBD1 (5 bases). The CDR3 sequence is 13 residues long. CDR1 is LGHNA and CDR2 is YSLEER in the germline V gene. V lost 0 bases, J lost 9 bases, and 9 bases lay in between. The CDR3 nucleotides are TGCGCCAGCAGCCAAGATGCTGGGGCTGAGCAGTTCTTC. This encodes CASSQDAGAEQFF.

This clone occurred a few times. The chain is built from TRBV20-1 and TRBJ1-2; D is undetermined. The CDR3 contains 11 residues. Deletions cut 3 bases from V and 6 bases from J, with 8 bases between. The germline gives CDR1 DFQATT, CDR2 SNEGSKA (reference sequence). CDR3 protein: CSARTLDGYTF. CDR3 sequence (DNA): TGCAGTGCTAGGACACTGGATGGCTACACCTTC.

This clone was counted a few times. V usage is TRBV14 and J usage is TRBJ2-2, with unresolved D. CDR1 and CDR2 from the germline V gene are SGHDN and FVKESK. This CDR3 is 16 amino acids long. Deletions cut 1 base from V and 3 bases from J, with 12 bases between. The CDR3, as DNA: TGTGCCAGCAGCCAAGGACGGCCGACTTACACCGGGGAGCTGTTTTTT. It specifies CASSQGRPTYTGELFF.

The table lists this clone with a few counts. The V call is TRBV29-1, the J call TRBJ1-4; maybe TRBD1 (6 bases). V was clipped by 4 bases and J by 3 bases, with 6 bases between them. The CDR3 totals 12 residues. The germline CDR1 and CDR2 sequences are SQVTM and ANQGSEA. The CDR3 DNA sequence: TGCAGCGTTGGGACAGCTAATGAAAAACTGTTTTTT. As protein: CSVGTANEKLFF.

In its sample, this clone was seen many times. This rearrangement joins TRBV30 to TRBJ1-2; 9 bases match TRBD1. CDR1 is GTSNPN and CDR2 is SVGIG in the germline V gene (reference sequence). V lost 3 bases to trimming and J lost 7 bases; unmatched junction nucleotides: 6. The CDR3 is made up of 13 amino acids. The CDR3 DNA is TGTGCCTGGAGGTTGGGACAGGGTCCTGGCTACACCTTC. This sequence encodes CAWRLGQGPGYTF.

This clone has ten or more counts. V gene TRBV29-1 combines with J gene TRBJ2-1, with 13 positions matching TRBD2. Looked up from germline, CDR1 is SQVTM and CDR2 is ANQGSEA. Germline trimming cut 8 bases from V and 7 bases from J; bases unmatched to any gene: 8. CDR3 length: 14 amino acids. This CDR3 reads CSFLRTSGGNEQFF. The CDR3 nucleotides are TGCAGCTTCCTGAGGACTAGCGGGGGTAATGAGCAGTTCTTC.

This sequence joins TRBV7-2 and TRBJ1-2; no firm D call. The CDR3 totals 12 residues. Trimming took 4 bases from V and 6 from J, leaving 9 bases between them. Germline V CDR1 and CDR2: SGHTA, FQGNSA. The CDR3, as DNA: TGTGCCAGCAGCTCTATCACAGATGGCTACACCTTC. This translates into CASSSITDGYTF.

This clone was detected a few times. Here the CDR3 reads CASIQASRVENNEQFF. CDR3 in DNA: TGTGCCAGCATTCAAGCCTCCAGGGTAGAGAACAATGAGCAGTTCTTC. The chain carries TRBV6-1 and TRBJ2-1, with D tentatively TRBD1 (5 bases). Trimming cost V 7 bases and J 5 bases, with 21 bases left between them. The CDR3 is 16 residues long. The germline V gene encodes CDR1 MNHNS and CDR2 SASEGT.

The J gene is TRBJ2-3, the V gene TRBV28; the match to TRBD1 covers 8 bases. V dropped 4 bases and J dropped 9; count of bases not matched to a gene: 6. Germline V gene data show CDR1 as MDHEN and CDR2 as SYDVKM. CDR3 length equals 13 residues. In nucleotides, the CDR3 is TGTGCCAGCAGTTCTGGACAGGGACAGACGCAGTATTTT. Its protein is CASSSGQGQTQYF. Full variable domain (outside the CDR3, taken from reference TRBV28 and TRBJ2-3): DVKVTQSSRYLVKRTGEKVFLECVQDMDHENMFWYRQDPGLGLRLIYFSYDVKMKEKGDIPEGYSVSREKKERFSLILESASTNQTSMYLCASSSGQGQTQYFGPGTRLTVL.

V gene TRBV2 combines with J gene TRBJ2-6, with 7 bases lining up with TRBD1. The germline V gene encodes CDR1 SNHLY and CDR2 FYNNEI. V lost 7 bases, J lost 1 base, and 7 bases stayed unmatched. The CDR3 is 16 amino acids. The CDR3 here is CASIQDRSSGANVLTF. The CDR3 DNA is TGTGCCAGCATCCAGGACAGGTCTTCTGGGGCCAACGTCCTGACTTTC. Using reference TRBV2 and TRBJ2-6 for the parts outside the CDR3, the full variable domain is EPEVTQTPSHQVTQMGQEVILRCVPISNHLYFYWYRQILGQKVEFLVSFYNNEISEKSEIFDDQFSVERPDGSNFTLKIRSTKLEDSAMYFCASIQDRSSGANVLTFGAGSRLTVL.

This clone appeared many times. The chain combines TRBV7-9 with TRBJ2-5, with D hard to call. Germline assignment: CDR1 SEHNR and CDR2 FQNEAQ (reference sequence). The CDR3 sequence is 11 residues long. Between the trimmed V and J ends, which lost 5 bases and 3 bases, there was a span of 4 bases. The CDR3 spells CASSQKETQYF. In DNA, the CDR3 is TGTGCCAGCAGCCAGAAAGAGACCCAGTACTTC.

This clone appeared many times. The chain joins TRBV7-3 to TRBJ2-3, with unresolved D. Germline CDR1 SGHTA, CDR2 FQGTGA. Trimming took 1 base from V and 0 from J, leaving 8 bases between them. The CDR3 has 15 residues. In DNA, the CDR3 is TGTGCCAGCAGCTTAAGGTTCGGGAGCACAGATACGCAGTATTTT. This gives the protein CASSLRFGSTDTQYF.

In its sample, this clone was seen many times. The V gene is TRBV9, the J gene TRBJ2-7, with D perhaps matching TRBD1 (6 bases). CDR1 and CDR2 (germline): SGDLS, YYNGEE. The CDR3 extends over 15 amino acids. Trimming removed 4 bases from V and 0 bases from J, with 14 bases in between. As DNA, the CDR3 is TGTGCCAGCAGCCCCTACCAGGGGAGCTCCTACGAGCAGTACTTC. This gives the protein CASSPYQGSSYEQYF.

The chain has TRBV28 and TRBJ2-3; D is perhaps TRBD2 (6 bases). Per the germline V gene, CDR1 is MDHEN and CDR2 is SYDVKM. V lost 6 bases and J lost 2, with 12 bases in between. This CDR3 is built from 14 residues. The CDR3 nucleotides are TGTGCCAGCAGCCCTGGACTACACACAGATACGCAGTATTTT. Its protein product is CASSPGLHTDTQYF.

This clone came up a few times. The chain is built from TRBV10-3 and TRBJ2-1; 8 nucleotides agree with TRBD2. CDR3 length: 16 residues. From germline, CDR1 is ENHRY and CDR2 SYGVKD. Unmatched junction bases numbered 3, after V lost 0 bases and J lost 2 bases. The CDR3, as DNA: TGTGCCATCAGTGAGTCCGGGAGGGAGCCCTACAATGAGCAGTTCTTC. Its protein product is CAISESGREPYNEQFF.

This clone was counted a few times. The chain uses TRBV7-8 and TRBJ1-1, with D unresolved. Germline V gives CDR1 SGHVS, CDR2 FQNEAQ. V was shortened by 1 base and J by 3 bases, with 6 bases between the two germline ends. This CDR3 spans 13 amino acids. The CDR3 spells CASSLERDTEAFF. The CDR3 region has the DNA TGTGCCAGCAGCTTAGAGAGGGACACTGAAGCTTTCTTT.